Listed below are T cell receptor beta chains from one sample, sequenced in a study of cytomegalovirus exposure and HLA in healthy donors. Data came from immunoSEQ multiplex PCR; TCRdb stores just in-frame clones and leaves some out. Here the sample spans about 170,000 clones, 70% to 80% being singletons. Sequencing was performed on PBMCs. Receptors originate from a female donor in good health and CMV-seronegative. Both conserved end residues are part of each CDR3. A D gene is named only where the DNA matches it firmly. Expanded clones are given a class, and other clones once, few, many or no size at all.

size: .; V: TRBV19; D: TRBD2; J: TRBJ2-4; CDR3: CASSIGSGRALDSQYF; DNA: TGTGCCAGTAGTATAGGTAGCGGGAGGGCCTTAGACAGTCAGTACTTC
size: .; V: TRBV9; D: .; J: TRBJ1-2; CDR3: CASSVTGVYGYTF; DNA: TGTGCCAGCAGCGTGACAGGCGTCTATGGCTACACCTTC
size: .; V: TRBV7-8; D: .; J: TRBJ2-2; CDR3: CASSFLANTGELFF; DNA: TGTGCCAGCAGCTTTTTAGCGAACACCGGGGAGCTGTTTTTT
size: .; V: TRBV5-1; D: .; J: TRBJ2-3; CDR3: CASKDSNTDTQYF; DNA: TGCGCCAGCAAGGACTCTAACACAGATACGCAGTATTTT
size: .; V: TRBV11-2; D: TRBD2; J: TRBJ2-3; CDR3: CASSSPQSSGEGDTQYF; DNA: TGTGCCAGCAGCTCCCCCCAGTCTAGCGGAGAGGGAGATACGCAGTATTTT
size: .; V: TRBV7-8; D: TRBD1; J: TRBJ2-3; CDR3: CASSLVPGQGTDTQYF; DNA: TGTGCCAGCAGCTTAGTGCCGGGACAGGGAACAGATACGCAGTATTTT
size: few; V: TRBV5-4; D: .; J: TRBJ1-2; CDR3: CASSPGGQGINYGYTF; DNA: TGTGCCAGCAGCCCGGGGGGGCAGGGAATTAACTATGGCTACACCTTC
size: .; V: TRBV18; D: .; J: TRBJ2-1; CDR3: CASSRSRETNEQFF; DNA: TGTGCCAGCTCACGTAGCCGGGAGACTAATGAGCAGTTCTTC
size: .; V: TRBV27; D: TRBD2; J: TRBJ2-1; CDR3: CASRETSGQRGEQFF; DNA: TGTGCCAGCAGGGAGACTAGCGGGCAGAGGGGTGAGCAGTTCTTC
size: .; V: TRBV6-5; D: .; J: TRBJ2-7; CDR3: CASSYSQGSVHEQYF; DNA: TGTGCCAGCAGTTACTCACAGGGTTCGGTGCACGAGCAGTACTTC
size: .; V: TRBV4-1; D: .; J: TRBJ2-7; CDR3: CASSQVIGGAGGYEQYF; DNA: TGCGCCAGCAGCCAAGTAATAGGAGGGGCAGGGGGCTACGAGCAGTACTTC
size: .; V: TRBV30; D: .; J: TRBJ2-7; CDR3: CAWSRTLSGAYEQYF; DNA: TGTGCCTGGAGCCGAACCCTGAGCGGAGCCTACGAGCAGTACTTC
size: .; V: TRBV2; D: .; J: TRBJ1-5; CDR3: CASRDYRDRNQPQHF; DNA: TGTGCCAGCAGGGATTACAGGGACCGCAATCAGCCCCAGCATTTT
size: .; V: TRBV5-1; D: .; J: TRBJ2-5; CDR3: CASSLAGGGVYETQYF; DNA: TGCGCCAGCAGCTTGGCAGGCGGGGGCGTATACGAGACCCAGTACTTC
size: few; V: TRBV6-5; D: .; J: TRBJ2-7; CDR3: CASSYPGQGIYEQYF; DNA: TGTGCCAGCAGTTACCCTGGACAAGGGATCTACGAGCAGTACTTC
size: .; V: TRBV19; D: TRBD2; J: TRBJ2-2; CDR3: CASHTRGSGGKPDGELFF; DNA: TGTGCCAGCCACACGCGTGGTAGCGGGGGGAAACCGGACGGGGAGCTGTTTTTT
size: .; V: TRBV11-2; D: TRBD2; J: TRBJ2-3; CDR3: CASSLQQGSGITQYF; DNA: TGTGCCAGCAGCTTGCAACAGGGTAGCGGGATAACGCAGTATTTT
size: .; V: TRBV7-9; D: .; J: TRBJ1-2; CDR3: CASSSILMGPDYGYTF; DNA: TGTGCCAGCAGCTCCATTCTCATGGGCCCCGACTATGGCTACACCTTC
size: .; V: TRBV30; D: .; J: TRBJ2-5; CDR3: CAWSVRSGFGETQYF; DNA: TGTGCCTGGAGTGTACGTTCGGGGTTTGGAGAGACCCAGTACTTC
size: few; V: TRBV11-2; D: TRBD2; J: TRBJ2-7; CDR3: CASSLGGSGKAYEQYF; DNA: TGTGCCAGCAGCTTAGGAGGTAGCGGGAAAGCCTACGAGCAGTACTTC
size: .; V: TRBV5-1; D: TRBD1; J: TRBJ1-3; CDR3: CAGAGTVLSGNTIYF; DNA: TGCGCCGGCGCCGGGACAGTTCTCTCTGGAAACACCATATATTTT
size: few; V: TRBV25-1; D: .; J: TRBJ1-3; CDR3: CASSDYSGNTIYF; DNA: TGTGCCAGCAGTGATTACTCTGGAAACACCATATATTTT
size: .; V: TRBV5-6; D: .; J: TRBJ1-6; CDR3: CASSPRLNSPLHF; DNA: TGTGCCAGCAGCCCCAGACTCAATTCACCCCTCCACTTT
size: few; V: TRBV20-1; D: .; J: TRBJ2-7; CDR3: CSAQVGLEQYF; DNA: TGCAGTGCCCAGGTCGGACTCGAGCAGTACTTC
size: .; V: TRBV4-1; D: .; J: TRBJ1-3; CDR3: CASSQESPGQIGNTIYF; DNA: TGCGCCAGCAGCCAAGAATCCCCCGGACAGATAGGAAACACCATATATTTT
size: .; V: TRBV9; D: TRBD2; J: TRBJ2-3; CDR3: CASSPSKGLGQDTQYF; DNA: TGTGCCAGCAGCCCAAGCAAGGGACTAGGGCAAGATACGCAGTATTTT
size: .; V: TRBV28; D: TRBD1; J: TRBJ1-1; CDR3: CASSLLPGQGGATEAFF; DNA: TGTGCCAGCAGTTTACTACCGGGACAGGGAGGGGCAACTGAAGCTTTCTTT
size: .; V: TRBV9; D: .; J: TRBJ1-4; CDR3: CASSVSGNNEKLFF; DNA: TGTGCCAGCAGCGTATCCGGGAACAATGAAAAACTGTTTTTT
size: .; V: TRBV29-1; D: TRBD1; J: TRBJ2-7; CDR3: CSGRDRAVNWDYEQYF; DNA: TGCAGCGGCCGGGACAGGGCGGTAAACTGGGACTACGAGCAGTACTTC
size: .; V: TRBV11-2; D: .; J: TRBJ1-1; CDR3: CASSLASEAFF; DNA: TGTGCCAGCAGCTTAGCCTCGGAAGCTTTCTTT
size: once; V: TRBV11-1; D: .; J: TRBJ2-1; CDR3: CASSSSGEQFF; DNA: TGTGCCAGCAGCTCTTCGGGGGAGCAGTTCTTC
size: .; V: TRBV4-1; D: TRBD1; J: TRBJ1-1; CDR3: CASSQYRGRGTEAFF; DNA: TGCGCCAGCAGCCAGTACAGGGGGCGTGGCACTGAAGCTTTCTTT
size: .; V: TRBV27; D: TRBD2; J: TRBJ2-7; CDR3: CASGLAGTYEQYF; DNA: TGTGCCAGCGGACTAGCGGGGACCTACGAGCAGTACTTC
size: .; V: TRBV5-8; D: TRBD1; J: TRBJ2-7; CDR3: CASSQAGTGGAGQYF; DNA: TGTGCCAGCAGCCAAGCCGGGACAGGGGGCGCGGGGCAGTACTTC
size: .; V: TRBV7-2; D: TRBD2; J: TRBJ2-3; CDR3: CASSYASGRDTQYF; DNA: TGTGCCAGCAGTTATGCCAGCGGGAGGGATACGCAGTATTTT
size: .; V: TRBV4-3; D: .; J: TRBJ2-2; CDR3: CASSQDPWTRLFF; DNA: TGCGCCAGCAGCCAAGATCCTTGGACACGCCTGTTTTTT
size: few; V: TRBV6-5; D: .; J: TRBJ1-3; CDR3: CASSRGQARNTIYF; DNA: TGTGCCAGCAGTCGAGGCCAAGCGAGGAACACCATATATTTT
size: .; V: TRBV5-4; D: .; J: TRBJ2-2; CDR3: CASHGRKGTGELFF; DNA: TGTGCCAGCCATGGGCGAAAGGGGACCGGGGAGCTGTTTTTT
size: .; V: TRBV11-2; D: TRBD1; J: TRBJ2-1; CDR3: CASSSGTGRSYNEQFF; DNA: TGTGCCAGCAGTTCCGGGACAGGCCGGTCCTACAATGAGCAGTTCTTC
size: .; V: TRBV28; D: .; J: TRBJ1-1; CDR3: CASSLFDRNTEAFF; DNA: TGTGCCAGCAGTTTATTCGACAGGAACACTGAAGCTTTCTTT
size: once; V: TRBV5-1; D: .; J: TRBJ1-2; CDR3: CASSLDGQNYGYTF; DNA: TGCGCCAGCAGCTTGGATGGACAGAACTATGGCTACACCTTC
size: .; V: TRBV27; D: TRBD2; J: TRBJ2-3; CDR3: CASGYGGGGTDTQYF; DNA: TGTGCCAGCGGTTATGGCGGGGGGGGAACAGATACGCAGTATTTT
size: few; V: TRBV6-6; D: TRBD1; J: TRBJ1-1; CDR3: CASRARQGGWTEAFF; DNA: TGTGCCAGCAGGGCTCGACAGGGGGGCTGGACTGAAGCTTTCTTT
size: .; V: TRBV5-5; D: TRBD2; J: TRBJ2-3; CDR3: CASSLALGGRDSRATQYF; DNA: TGTGCCAGCAGCTTGGCTCTGGGCGGGAGGGACTCTAGGGCTACGCAGTATTTT
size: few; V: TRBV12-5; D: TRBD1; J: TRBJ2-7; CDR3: CASGADDRVWNEQYF; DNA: TGTGCTAGTGGTGCAGACGACAGGGTATGGAACGAGCAGTACTTC
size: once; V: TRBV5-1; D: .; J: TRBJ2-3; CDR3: CASRPGHYSTDTQYF; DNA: TGCGCCAGCAGACCGGGACACTATAGCACAGATACGCAGTATTTT
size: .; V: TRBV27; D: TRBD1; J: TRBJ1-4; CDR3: CASRDRAVEKLFF; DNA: TGTGCCAGCAGAGACAGGGCGGTTGAAAAACTGTTTTTT
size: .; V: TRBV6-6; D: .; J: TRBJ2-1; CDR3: CASSYESEGSEQFF; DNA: TGTGCCAGCAGTTACGAGTCGGAGGGGTCTGAGCAGTTCTTC
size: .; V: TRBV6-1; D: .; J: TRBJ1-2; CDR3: CASMTGGRPFGYTF; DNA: TGTGCCAGCATGACGGGTGGCAGACCCTTTGGCTACACCTTC
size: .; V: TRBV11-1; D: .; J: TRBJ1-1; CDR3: CASSLTRGAFTEAFF; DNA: TGTGCCAGCAGCTTAACTCGGGGGGCGTTCACTGAAGCTTTCTTT
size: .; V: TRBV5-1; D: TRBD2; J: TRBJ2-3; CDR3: CASSLGLAGATDTQYF; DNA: TGCGCCAGCAGCTTGGGGTTAGCGGGGGCCACAGATACGCAGTATTTT
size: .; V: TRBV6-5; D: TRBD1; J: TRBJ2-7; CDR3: CASSYSTGQESYEQYF; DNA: TGTGCCAGCAGTTACTCGACCGGACAGGAATCCTACGAGCAGTACTTC
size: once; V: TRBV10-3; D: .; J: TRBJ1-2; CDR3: CAISNYREGGGGYTF; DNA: TGTGCCATCAGCAACTACAGGGAAGGAGGTGGTGGCTACACCTTC
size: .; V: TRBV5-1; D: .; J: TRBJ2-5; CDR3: CASSPSLSEETQYF; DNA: TGCGCCAGCAGCCCCTCGCTCTCGGAAGAGACCCAGTACTTC
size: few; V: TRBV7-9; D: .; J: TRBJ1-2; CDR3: CASSLEGGYTF; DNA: TGTGCCAGCAGCCTCGAGGGAGGCTACACCTTC
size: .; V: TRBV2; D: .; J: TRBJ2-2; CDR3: CASSQGFGELFF; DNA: TGTGCCAGCAGCCAGGGGTTCGGGGAGCTGTTTTTT
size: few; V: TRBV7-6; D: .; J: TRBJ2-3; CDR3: CASSQVSGGGRDTDTQYF; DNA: TGTGCCAGCAGCCAAGTTTCCGGGGGAGGAAGAGACACAGATACGCAGTATTTT